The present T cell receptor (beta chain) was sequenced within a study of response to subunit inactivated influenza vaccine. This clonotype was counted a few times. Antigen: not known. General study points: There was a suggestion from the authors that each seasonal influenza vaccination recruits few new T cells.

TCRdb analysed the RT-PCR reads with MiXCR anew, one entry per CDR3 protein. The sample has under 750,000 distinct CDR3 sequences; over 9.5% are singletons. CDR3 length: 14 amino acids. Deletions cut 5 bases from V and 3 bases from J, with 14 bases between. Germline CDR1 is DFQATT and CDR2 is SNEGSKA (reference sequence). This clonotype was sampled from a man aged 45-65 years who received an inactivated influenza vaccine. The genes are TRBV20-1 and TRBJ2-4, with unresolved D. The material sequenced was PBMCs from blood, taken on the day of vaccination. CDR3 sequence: CSAGKGMGKNIQYF. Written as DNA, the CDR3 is TGCAGTGCTGGGAAGGGAATGGGCAAAAACATTCAGTACTTC.